The 27 T cell receptor beta chains in this list originate from one sample, sequenced in a study of blood T cell repertoires in COVID-19. Profiling relied on immunoSEQ multiplex PCR, and the TCRdb table lists in-frame clones only, not all of them. The repertoire consists of about 210,000 clones, with just over 90% occurring once and the leading ten covering roughly 1.2%. The sample comprised peripheral blood. The receptor set was obtained from a young man with acute or convalescent COVID-19.

The chain joins TRBV11-1 to TRBJ1-6, with a weak D call TRBD1 (5 bases). The CDR3 loop spans 16 amino acids. Germline values: CDR1 SGHAT, CDR2 FQDESV (reference sequence). V was shortened by 5 bases and J by 7 bases, with 18 bases between the two germline ends. CDR3 nucleotides: TGTGCCAGCAGCCCACAGGTAGGGGTTGGCAATTCACCCCTCCACTTT. This encodes CASSPQVGVGNSPLHF.

This chain links TRBV5-1 with TRBJ2-3, with D uncertain. The CDR3 runs to 15 residues. Germline values: CDR1 SGHRS, CDR2 YFSETQ. Trimming pared 4 bases from V and 5 bases from J, leaving 17 bases between. The CDR3 sequence is CASSPFSPGGDTQYF. CDR3 nucleotides: TGCGCCAGCAGCCCGTTTTCTCCGGGTGGAGATACGCAGTATTTT. The variable domain in full, with the rest retrieved from reference TRBV5-1 and TRBJ2-3, is KAGVTQTPRYLIKTRGQQVTLSCSPISGHRSVSWYQQTPGQGLQFLFEYFSETQRNKGNFPGRFSGRQFSNSRSEMNVSTLELGDSALYLCASSPFSPGGDTQYFGPGTRLTVL.

CDR3 residues: CASSYRDRSNQPQHF. CDR3 nucleotides: TGTGCCAGCAGTTACCGGGACAGAAGCAATCAGCCCCAGCATTTT. The gene calls are TRBV6-6 and TRBJ1-5, with 7 bases lining up with TRBD1. CDR3 length: 15 residues. Trimming at V came to 2 bases and at J to 1 base, leaving 2 bases not matched to a gene. Germline V lookup: CDR1 MNHNY, CDR2 SVGAGI (reference sequence).

The rearrangement uses TRBV5-1 and TRBJ2-7, with 8 bases fitting TRBD1. Germline lookup yields CDR1 SGHRS and CDR2 YFSETQ. The CDR3 runs to 16 residues. J was trimmed by 3 bases and V by 2 bases; bases with no gene match: 10. Written as DNA, the CDR3 is TGCGCCAGCAGCTTTGCGAAGGGACAGGCGGACTACGAGCAGTACTTC. Translating it yields CASSFAKGQADYEQYF. Filled out from reference TRBV5-1 and TRBJ2-7, the complete variable domain reads KAGVTQTPRYLIKTRGQQVTLSCSPISGHRSVSWYQQTPGQGLQFLFEYFSETQRNKGNFPGRFSGRQFSNSRSEMNVSTLELGDSALYLCASSFAKGQADYEQYFGPGTRLTVT.

Written as DNA, the CDR3 is TGTGCCAGCTCACCACACCCGATGTGGACAGGCTCTGGAAACACCATATATTTT. It yields the protein CASSPHPMWTGSGNTIYF. This chain links TRBV18 with TRBJ1-3; the match to TRBD1 covers 7 bases. V was clipped by 1 base and J by 0 bases; unmatched bases: 9. Per the germline V gene, CDR1 is KGHSH and CDR2 is LQKENI. The CDR3 is made up of 18 amino acids. The full variable domain, its missing parts supplied by reference TRBV18 and TRBJ1-3, is NAGVMQNPRHLVRRRGQEARLRCSPMKGHSHVYWYRQLPEEGLKFMVYLQKENIIDESGMPKERFSAEFPKEGPSILRIQQVVRGDSAAYFCASSPHPMWTGSGNTIYFGEGSWLTVV.

V gene TRBV14 combines with J gene TRBJ2-3; TRBD1 aligns across 9 bases. V trimming: 4 bases; J trimming: 1 base; junction bases outside the gene matches: 6. Looked up from germline, CDR1 is SGHDN and CDR2 is FVKESK. The CDR3 has 16 residues. In nucleotides, the CDR3 is TGTGCCAGCAGCCTAACTTGGACAGGGGGCACAGATACGCAGTATTTT. This codes for CASSLTWTGGTDTQYF. The full variable domain, with the rest looked up from reference TRBV14 and TRBJ2-3, is EAGVTQFPSHSVIEKGQTVTLRCDPISGHDNLYWYRRVMGKEIKFLLHFVKESKQDESGMPNNRFLAERTGGTYSTLKVQPAELEDSGVYFCASSLTWTGGTDTQYFGPGTRLTVL.

The V call is TRBV2, the J call TRBJ2-7; 8 bases match TRBD1. V lost 8 bases and J lost 3; bases outside the gene matches: 9. This CDR3 contains 14 residues. Germline lookup yields CDR1 SNHLY and CDR2 FYNNEI. CDR3 in amino acids: CASDRQGAFYEQYF. For the CDR3, the DNA is TGTGCCAGCGATCGGCAGGGGGCTTTCTACGAGCAGTACTTC.

This chain links TRBV28 with TRBJ1-1, with TRBD1 as a possible D gene (5 bases). This CDR3 is built from 13 residues. The ends were cut back, 4 bases at V and 7 bases at J, with 13 bases in the middle. In germline, CDR1 is MDHEN, CDR2 SYDVKM. The CDR3 loop is CASSSRQLNEAFF. In nucleotides, the CDR3 is TGTGCCAGCAGTTCCCGACAGCTTAATGAAGCTTTCTTT.

The chain links TRBV2 to TRBJ2-3; TRBD2 matches 11 bases. The CDR3 is 17 residues long. Germline V gene lookup returns CDR1 SNHLY and CDR2 FYNNEI. The V gene end was trimmed by 5 bases and the J gene end by 0 bases; junction bases not matched to a gene: 7. The DNA of the CDR3 is TGTGCCAGCAGTTACTCTAGCGGGGGGCCTAGCACAGATACGCAGTATTTT. As protein: CASSYSSGGPSTDTQYF.

The rearrangement links TRBV5-4 to TRBJ1-2; D is undetermined. The CDR3 length is 13 residues. With 1 base removed from V and 6 bases from J, the gap between germline ends came to 10 bases. Germline assignment: CDR1 SGHNT and CDR2 YYREEE (reference sequence). Here the CDR3 DNA reads TGTGCCAGCAGCTTGAAAGAAGCGGATGGCTACACCTTC. It encodes CASSLKEADGYTF.

This clone was recorded once. CDR3 region: CASSKRPLENEQYF. CDR3 bases: TGTGCCAGCAGCAAAAGACCCCTAGAGAACGAGCAGTACTTC. The rearrangement uses TRBV21-1 and TRBJ2-7; whether TRBD2, the table's D call, matches the DNA was not checked. TRBV21-1 is deemed a pseudogene. The CDR3 is 14 residues long.

This chain joins TRBV10-2 and TRBJ2-4; 11 bases map to TRBD2. Germline CDR1 reads WSHSY; CDR2 reads SAAADI. Losses at the gene ends were 2 bases for V and 1 base for J; bases not matched to a gene: 1. This CDR3 is 16 amino acids long. CDR3 in amino acids: CASSEASGRAKNIQYF. The CDR3 DNA is TGCGCCAGCAGTGAGGCTAGCGGGAGGGCCAAAAACATTCAGTACTTC.

V is TRBV10-3 and J is TRBJ2-7; TRBD1 agrees at 7 bases. The ends lost 6 bases at V and 4 bases at J; junction bases unmatched: 15. CDR1 is ENHRY, CDR2 SYGVKD, per germline. CDR3 length: 16 residues. For the CDR3, the DNA is TGTGCCATCAGGGGGGATCCGGGACAGAAAAAATACGAGCAGTACTTC. It specifies CAIRGDPGQKKYEQYF.

The count of this clone is one. The V gene is TRBV24-1, the J gene TRBJ2-3, with 7 positions matching TRBD2. Trimming took 7 bases from V and 4 from J; bases not matched to a gene: 7. Germline V gene sequence: CDR1 KGHDR, CDR2 SFDVKD. The length of the CDR3 is 14 residues. CDR3 in amino acids: CATSKNAGADTQYF. CDR3 nucleotide sequence: TGTGCCACCAGCAAAAATGCGGGGGCAGATACGCAGTATTTT.

The chain is built from TRBV27 and TRBJ2-7; TRBD1 matches at 7 bases. The CDR3 spans 14 residues. Germline V CDR1 and CDR2: MNHEY, SMNVEV (reference sequence). Trimming cost V 6 bases and J 5 bases; bases outside gene matches: 10. For the CDR3, the DNA is TGTGCCAGCAGGTTTACAGGGGAACCCCACGAGCAGTACTTC. Its protein is CASRFTGEPHEQYF.

The V and J genes are TRBV4-2 and TRBJ1-2; TRBD1 matches at 9 bases. J gave up 6 bases and V 3 bases, and 5 bases lay outside the gene matches. The CDR3 is 14 residues long. The germline V gene has CDR1 LGHNA and CDR2 YNFKEQ. The CDR3 sequence: CASSQDRGIHGYTF. CDR3 coding DNA: TGTGCCAGCAGCCAGGACAGGGGCATCCATGGCTACACCTTC.

The rearrangement joins TRBV7-8 to TRBJ1-1, with TRBD1 as a possible D gene (5 bases). Trimming removed 2 bases from V and 2 bases from J, with 12 bases in between. The CDR3 runs to 15 residues. CDR1 SGHVS and CDR2 FQNEAQ come from the germline V gene. This CDR3 is CASSLSQGLNTEAFF. Here the CDR3 DNA reads TGTGCCAGCAGCTTATCGCAGGGACTAAACACTGAAGCTTTCTTT.

This rearrangement joins TRBV7-6 to TRBJ2-3; D is perhaps TRBD2 (6 bases). There are 15 residues in the CDR3. V lost 5 bases to trimming and J lost 5 bases, with 17 bases between them. Germline CDR1 and CDR2: SGHVS and FNYEAQ. DNA of the CDR3: TGTGCCAGCAGCCTCTACGAGGGAGGTAAAGATACGCAGTATTTT. Residues: CASSLYEGGKDTQYF.

This chain connects TRBV2 to TRBJ1-2, with 8 bases matching TRBD1. The CDR3 is 15 amino acids. Germline CDR1 reads SNHLY; CDR2 reads FYNNEI. V shed 5 bases and J 8 bases; nucleotides not matched to a gene: 13. CDR3 DNA sequence: TGTGCCAGCAGTTTCACAGGGGGTGAAGGAAGGGGCTACACCTTC. This gives the protein CASSFTGGEGRGYTF.

The rearrangement links TRBV6-5 to TRBJ1-3; tentative D call: TRBD1 (5 bases). Trimming took 3 bases from V and 11 from J, leaving 14 bases between them. The germline V gene has CDR1 MNHEY and CDR2 SVGAGI. The CDR3 loop spans 13 amino acids. CDR3 protein: CASSYFDSSPIYF. The CDR3 coding sequence is TGTGCCAGCAGTTATTTCGACAGTTCTCCCATATATTTT.

V and J are TRBV12-5 and TRBJ2-5, with D tentatively TRBD2 (6 bases). V lost 4 bases and J 6 bases, leaving 15 bases between the germline ends. The CDR3 is 14 amino acids. CDR1 and CDR2 from the germline V gene are LGHNT and FRNRAP. CDR3 in amino acids: CASGCGGPQKTQYF. CDR3 coding DNA: TGTGCTAGTGGTTGCGGAGGGCCCCAGAAGACCCAGTACTTC.

The chain is built from TRBV29-1 and TRBJ1-2; TRBD1 is a possible D gene (5 bases). The germline V gene encodes CDR1 SQVTM and CDR2 ANQGSEA. The CDR3 consists of 13 residues. Trimming removed 0 bases at V and 2 bases at J, with 7 bases between. The CDR3 DNA sequence: TGCAGCGTTGAAGAGGGGCTCAACTATGGCTACACCTTC. Encoded protein: CSVEEGLNYGYTF.

V gene TRBV11-1 combines with J gene TRBJ1-1; maybe TRBD1 (6 bases). Trimming removed 3 bases from V and 1 base from J, with 12 bases in between. CDR3 length equals 15 residues. From germline, CDR1 is SGHAT and CDR2 FQDESV (reference sequence). Here the CDR3 DNA reads TGTGCCAGCAGCTTTTCCGGGACACAGAACACTGAAGCTTTCTTT. It yields the protein CASSFSGTQNTEAFF.

The V call is TRBV13, the J call TRBJ2-7; 8 positions match TRBD2. Losses at the gene ends were 3 bases for V and 3 bases for J; bases not matched to a gene: 7. The V gene's germline CDR1 is PRHDT and CDR2 FYEKMQ (reference sequence). The length of the CDR3 is 15 residues. CDR3 DNA: TGTGCCAGCAGCTTGGGCGGGGGGCCTTTCTACGAGCAGTACTTC. Translating gives CASSLGGGPFYEQYF.

The chain is built from TRBV27 and TRBJ2-3; D is possibly TRBD1 (5 bases). Germline CDR1 and CDR2: MNHEY and SMNVEV (reference sequence). The length of the CDR3 is 15 residues. Trimming left V 2 bases short and J 4 bases short, with 13 bases between. CDR3 DNA sequence: TGTGCCAGCAGTTTAGATTTGGGGCCCGCAGATACGCAGTATTTT. It codes for CASSLDLGPADTQYF.

The chain combines TRBV5-4 with TRBJ1-2, with 10 positions matching TRBD1. The CDR3 spans 14 residues. CDR1 is SGHNT, CDR2 YYREEE, per germline (reference sequence). After removal of 4 bases from V and 6 bases from J, the junction contained 6 bases not matched to a gene. Here the CDR3 DNA reads TGTGCCAGCAGCCGACCGGGACAGGGGAATGGCTACACCTTC. Translation gives CASSRPGQGNGYTF.

The chain has TRBV5-8 and TRBJ2-2; perhaps TRBD1 as D (6 bases). Germline CDR1 SGHTS, CDR2 YDEGEE. The V and J ends lost 6 bases and 1 base respectively, with 28 bases between them. The CDR3 spans 20 residues. The CDR3 here is CASMWSPTSGAFRNTGELFF. CDR3 bases: TGTGCCAGCATGTGGTCCCCCACGTCAGGGGCCTTCCGGAACACCGGGGAGCTGTTTTTT.